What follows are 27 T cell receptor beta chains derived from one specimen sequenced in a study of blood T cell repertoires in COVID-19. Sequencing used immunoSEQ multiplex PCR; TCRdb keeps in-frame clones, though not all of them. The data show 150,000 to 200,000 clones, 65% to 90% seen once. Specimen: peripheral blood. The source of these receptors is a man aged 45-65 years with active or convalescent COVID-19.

For the CDR3, the DNA is TGTGCCTGGAGTTACAGGGGAAAAGACGAAGCTTTCTTT. It specifies CAWSYRGKDEAFF. The chain combines TRBV30 with TRBJ1-1; TRBD1 matches 7 bases. This CDR3 has 13 amino acids. In germline, CDR1 is GTSNPN, CDR2 SVGIG (reference sequence). With V trimmed by 2 bases and J by 8 bases, 8 bases remained unmatched.

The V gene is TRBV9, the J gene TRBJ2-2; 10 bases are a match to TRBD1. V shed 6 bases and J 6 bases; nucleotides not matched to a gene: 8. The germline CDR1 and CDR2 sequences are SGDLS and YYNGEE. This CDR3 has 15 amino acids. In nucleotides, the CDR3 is TGTGCCAGCACCCGCGGACAGGGGGGGGCCGGGGAGCTGTTTTTT. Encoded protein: CASTRGQGGAGELFF.

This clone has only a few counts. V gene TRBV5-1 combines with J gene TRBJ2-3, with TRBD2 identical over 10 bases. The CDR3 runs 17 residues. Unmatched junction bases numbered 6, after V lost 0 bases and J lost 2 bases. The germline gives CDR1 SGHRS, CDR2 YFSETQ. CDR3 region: CASSLVSLAGFTDTQYF. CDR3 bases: TGCGCCAGCAGCTTGGTTTCACTAGCGGGATTCACAGATACGCAGTATTTT.

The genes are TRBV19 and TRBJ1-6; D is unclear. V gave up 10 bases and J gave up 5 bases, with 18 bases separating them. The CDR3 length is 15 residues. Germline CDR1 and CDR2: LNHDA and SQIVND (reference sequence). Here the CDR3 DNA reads TGTGCCACCCTGGAGACGGCGGGGAATAATTCACCCCTCCACTTT. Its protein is CATLETAGNNSPLHF.

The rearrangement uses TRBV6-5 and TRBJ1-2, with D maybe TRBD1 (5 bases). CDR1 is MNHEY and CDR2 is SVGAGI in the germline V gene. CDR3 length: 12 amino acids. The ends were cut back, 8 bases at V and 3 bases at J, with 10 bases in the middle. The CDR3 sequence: CASGLRDYGYTF. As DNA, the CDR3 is TGTGCCAGCGGGCTCAGGGACTATGGCTACACCTTC.

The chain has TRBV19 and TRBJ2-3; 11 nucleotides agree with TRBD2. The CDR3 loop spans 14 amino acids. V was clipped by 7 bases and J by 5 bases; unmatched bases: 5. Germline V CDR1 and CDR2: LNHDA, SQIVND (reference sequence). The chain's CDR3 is CASTRGTSGDTQYF. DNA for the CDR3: TGTGCCAGTACCCGAGGGACTAGCGGAGATACGCAGTATTTT.

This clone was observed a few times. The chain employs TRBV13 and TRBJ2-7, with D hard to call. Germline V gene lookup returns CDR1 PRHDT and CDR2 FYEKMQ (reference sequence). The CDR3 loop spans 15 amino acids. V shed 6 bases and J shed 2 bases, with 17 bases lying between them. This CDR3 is CASRERHSPTYEQYF. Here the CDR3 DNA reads TGTGCCAGCAGAGAAAGACACAGCCCCACCTACGAGCAGTACTTC. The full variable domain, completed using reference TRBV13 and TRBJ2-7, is AAGVIQSPRHLIKEKRETATLKCYPIPRHDTVYWYQQGPGQDPQFLISFYEKMQSDKGSIPDRFSAQQFSDYHSELNMSSLELGDSALYFCASRERHSPTYEQYFGPGTRLTVT.

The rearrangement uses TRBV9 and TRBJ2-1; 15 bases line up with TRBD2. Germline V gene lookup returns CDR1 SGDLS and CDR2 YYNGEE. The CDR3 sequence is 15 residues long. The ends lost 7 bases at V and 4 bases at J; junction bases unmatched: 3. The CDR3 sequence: CASQGLAGGYNEQFF. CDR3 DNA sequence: TGTGCCAGCCAGGGACTAGCGGGGGGATACAATGAGCAGTTCTTC.

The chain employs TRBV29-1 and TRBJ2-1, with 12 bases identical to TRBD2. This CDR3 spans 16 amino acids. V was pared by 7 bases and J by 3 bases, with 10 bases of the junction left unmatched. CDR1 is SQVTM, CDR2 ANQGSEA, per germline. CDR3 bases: TGCAGCGCCCTAGGGGGGACTAGCGGGCACTACAATGAGCAGTTCTTC. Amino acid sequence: CSALGGTSGHYNEQFF.

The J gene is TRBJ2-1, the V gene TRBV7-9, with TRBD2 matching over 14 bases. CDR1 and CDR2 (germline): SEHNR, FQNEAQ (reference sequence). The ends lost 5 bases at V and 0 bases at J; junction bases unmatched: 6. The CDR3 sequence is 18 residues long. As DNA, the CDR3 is TGTGCCAGCAGCATACTCGGGACTAGCGGGGGCTCCTACAATGAGCAGTTCTTC. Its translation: CASSILGTSGGSYNEQFF.

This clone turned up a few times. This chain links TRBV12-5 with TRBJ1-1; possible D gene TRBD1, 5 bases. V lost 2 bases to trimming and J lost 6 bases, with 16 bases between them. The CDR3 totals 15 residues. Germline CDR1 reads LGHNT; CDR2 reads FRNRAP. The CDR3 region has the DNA TGTGCTAGTGGTTTGTGGGCCAAGGGAGGGGCTGAAGCTTTCTTT. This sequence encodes CASGLWAKGGAEAFF.

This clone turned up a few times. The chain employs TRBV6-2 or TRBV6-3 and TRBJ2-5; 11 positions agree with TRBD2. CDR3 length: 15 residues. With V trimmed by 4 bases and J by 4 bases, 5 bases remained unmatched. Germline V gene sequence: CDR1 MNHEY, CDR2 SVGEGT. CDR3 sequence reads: CASSSPGLAAETQYF. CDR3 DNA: TGTGCCAGCAGTTCCCCGGGACTAGCGGCAGAGACCCAGTACTTC.

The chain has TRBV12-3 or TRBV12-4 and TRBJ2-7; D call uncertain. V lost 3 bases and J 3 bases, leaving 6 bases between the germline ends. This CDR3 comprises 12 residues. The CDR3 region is CASSFLLYEQYF. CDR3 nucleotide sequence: TGTGCCAGCAGTTTTCTCCTCTACGAGCAGTACTTC.

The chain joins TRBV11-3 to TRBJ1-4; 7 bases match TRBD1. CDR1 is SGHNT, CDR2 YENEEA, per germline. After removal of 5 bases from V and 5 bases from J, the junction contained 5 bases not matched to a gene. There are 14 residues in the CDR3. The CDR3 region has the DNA TGTGCCAGCAGCCGGGACAGAACGAATGAAAAACTGTTTTTT. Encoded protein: CASSRDRTNEKLFF.

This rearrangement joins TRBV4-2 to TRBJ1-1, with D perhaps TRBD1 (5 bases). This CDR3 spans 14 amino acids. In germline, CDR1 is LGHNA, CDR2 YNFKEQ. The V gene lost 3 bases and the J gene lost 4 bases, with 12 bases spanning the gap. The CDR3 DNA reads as TGTGCCAGCAGCCATGATTCGGGGGGCACTGAAGCTTTCTTT. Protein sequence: CASSHDSGGTEAFF.

The CDR3: CASSSNTGQGRNEKLFF. The CDR3 coding sequence is TGTGCCAGCAGCTCTAATACCGGACAGGGCCGTAATGAAAAACTGTTTTTT. The chain links TRBV5-5 to TRBJ1-4; 8 nucleotides match TRBD1. With V trimmed by 3 bases and J by 4 bases, 11 bases remained unmatched. This CDR3 is 17 amino acids long. The germline CDR1 and CDR2 sequences are SGHKS and YYEKEE (reference sequence).

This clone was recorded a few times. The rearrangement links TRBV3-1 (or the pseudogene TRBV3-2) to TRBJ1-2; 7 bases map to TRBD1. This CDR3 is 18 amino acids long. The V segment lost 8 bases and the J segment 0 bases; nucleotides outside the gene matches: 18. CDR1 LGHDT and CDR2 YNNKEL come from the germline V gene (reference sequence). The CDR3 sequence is CASRRIGDSSFSNYGYTF. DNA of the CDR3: TGTGCCAGCCGCCGAATCGGGGACAGCTCCTTTTCTAACTATGGCTACACCTTC.

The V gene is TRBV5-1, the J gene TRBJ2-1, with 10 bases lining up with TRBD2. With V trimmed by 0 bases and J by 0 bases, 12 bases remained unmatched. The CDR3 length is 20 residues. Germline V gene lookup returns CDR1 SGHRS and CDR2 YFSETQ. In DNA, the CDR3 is TGCGCCAGCAGCTTGGAGTTGGTAGCGGGGGGTTCCTTCTCCTACAATGAGCAGTTCTTC. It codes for CASSLELVAGGSFSYNEQFF. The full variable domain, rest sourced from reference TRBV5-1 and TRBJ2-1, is KAGVTQTPRYLIKTRGQQVTLSCSPISGHRSVSWYQQTPGQGLQFLFEYFSETQRNKGNFPGRFSGRQFSNSRSEMNVSTLELGDSALYLCASSLELVAGGSFSYNEQFFGPGTRLTVL.

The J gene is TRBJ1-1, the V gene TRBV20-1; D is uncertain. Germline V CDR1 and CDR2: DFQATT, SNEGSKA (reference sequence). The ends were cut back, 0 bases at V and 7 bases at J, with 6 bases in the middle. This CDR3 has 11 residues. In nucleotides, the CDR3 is TGCAGTGCTAGAGAGGCAGATGAAGCTTTCTTT. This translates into CSAREADEAFF.

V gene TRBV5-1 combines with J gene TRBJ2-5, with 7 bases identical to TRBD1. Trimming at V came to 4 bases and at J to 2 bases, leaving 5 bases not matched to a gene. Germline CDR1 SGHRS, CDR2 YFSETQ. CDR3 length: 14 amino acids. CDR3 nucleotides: TGCGCCAGCAGCCCCCGGGACAGACAAGAGACCCAGTACTTC. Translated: CASSPRDRQETQYF.

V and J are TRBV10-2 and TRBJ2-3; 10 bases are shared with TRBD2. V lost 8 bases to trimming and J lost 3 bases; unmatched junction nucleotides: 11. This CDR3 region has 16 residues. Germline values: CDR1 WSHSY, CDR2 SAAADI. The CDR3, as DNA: TGCGCCAGCCTCAAAGCGGGAGGGCGGTGGACAGATACGCAGTATTTT. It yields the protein CASLKAGGRWTDTQYF.

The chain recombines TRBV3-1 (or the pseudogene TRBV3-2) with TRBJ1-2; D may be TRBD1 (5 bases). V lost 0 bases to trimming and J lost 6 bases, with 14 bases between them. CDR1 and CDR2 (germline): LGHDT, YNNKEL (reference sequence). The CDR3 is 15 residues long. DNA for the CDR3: TGTGCCAGCAGCCAAGATAGAAGGGGTTCTGATGGCTACACCTTC. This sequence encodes CASSQDRRGSDGYTF.

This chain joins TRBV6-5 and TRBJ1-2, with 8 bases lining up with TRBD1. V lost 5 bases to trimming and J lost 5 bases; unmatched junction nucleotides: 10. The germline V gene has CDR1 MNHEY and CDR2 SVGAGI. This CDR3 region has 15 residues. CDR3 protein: CASSHPDRGGYGYTF. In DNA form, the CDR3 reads TGTGCCAGCAGTCATCCCGACAGGGGCGGTTATGGCTACACCTTC.

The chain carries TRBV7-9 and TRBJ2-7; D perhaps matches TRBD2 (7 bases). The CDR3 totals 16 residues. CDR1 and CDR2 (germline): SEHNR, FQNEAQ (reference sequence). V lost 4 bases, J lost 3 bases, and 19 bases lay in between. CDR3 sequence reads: CASSSLRGGNHYEQYF. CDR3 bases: TGTGCCAGCAGCTCCCTGAGGGGGGGAAATCACTACGAGCAGTACTTC.

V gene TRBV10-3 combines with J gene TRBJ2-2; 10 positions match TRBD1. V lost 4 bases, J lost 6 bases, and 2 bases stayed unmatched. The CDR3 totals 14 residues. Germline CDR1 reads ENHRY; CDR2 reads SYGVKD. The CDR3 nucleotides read TGTGCCATCAGTGGGACAGGGGGATCCGGGGAGCTGTTTTTT. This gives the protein CAISGTGGSGELFF.

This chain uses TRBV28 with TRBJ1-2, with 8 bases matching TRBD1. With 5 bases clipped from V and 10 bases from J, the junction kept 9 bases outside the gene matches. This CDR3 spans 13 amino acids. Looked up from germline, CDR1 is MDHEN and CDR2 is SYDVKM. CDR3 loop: CASSIRTGPNYTF. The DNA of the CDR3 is TGTGCCAGCAGTATTAGGACAGGGCCGAACTACACCTTC.

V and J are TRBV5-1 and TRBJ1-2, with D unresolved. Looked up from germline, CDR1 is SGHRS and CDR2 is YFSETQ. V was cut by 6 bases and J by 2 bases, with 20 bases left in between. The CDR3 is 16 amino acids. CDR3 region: CASTKSISSGNYGYTF. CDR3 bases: TGCGCCAGCACCAAATCTATCTCATCCGGGAACTATGGCTACACCTTC. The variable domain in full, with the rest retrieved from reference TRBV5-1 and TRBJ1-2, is KAGVTQTPRYLIKTRGQQVTLSCSPISGHRSVSWYQQTPGQGLQFLFEYFSETQRNKGNFPGRFSGRQFSNSRSEMNVSTLELGDSALYLCASTKSISSGNYGYTFGSGTRLTVV.